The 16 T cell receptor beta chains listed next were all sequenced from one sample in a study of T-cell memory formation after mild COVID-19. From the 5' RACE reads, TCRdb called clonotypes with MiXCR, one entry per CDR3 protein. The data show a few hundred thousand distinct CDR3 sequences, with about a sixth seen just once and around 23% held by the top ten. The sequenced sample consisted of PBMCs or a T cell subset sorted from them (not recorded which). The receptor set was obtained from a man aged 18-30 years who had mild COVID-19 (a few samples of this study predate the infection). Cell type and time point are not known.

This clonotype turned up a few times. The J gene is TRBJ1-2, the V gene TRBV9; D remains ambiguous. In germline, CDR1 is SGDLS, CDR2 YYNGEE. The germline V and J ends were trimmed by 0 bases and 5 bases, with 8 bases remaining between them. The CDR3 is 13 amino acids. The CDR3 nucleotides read TGTGCCAGCAGCGTAGTCATGGGGTATGGCTACACCTTC. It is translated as CASSVVMGYGYTF.

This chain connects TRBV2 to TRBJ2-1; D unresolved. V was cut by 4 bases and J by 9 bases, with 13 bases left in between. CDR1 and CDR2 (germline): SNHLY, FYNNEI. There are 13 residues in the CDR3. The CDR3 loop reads CASSGQRLGEQFF. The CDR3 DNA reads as TGTGCCAGCAGTGGTCAGCGATTGGGTGAGCAGTTCTTC.

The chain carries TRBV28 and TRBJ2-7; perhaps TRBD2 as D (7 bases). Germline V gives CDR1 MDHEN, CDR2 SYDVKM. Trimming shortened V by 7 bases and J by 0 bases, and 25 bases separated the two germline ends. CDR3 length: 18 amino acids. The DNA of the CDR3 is TGTGCCAGCAAGTTTGGGGAGGGGGACACCGCCAGCTCCTACGAGCAGTACGTC. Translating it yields CASKFGEGDTASSYEQYV.

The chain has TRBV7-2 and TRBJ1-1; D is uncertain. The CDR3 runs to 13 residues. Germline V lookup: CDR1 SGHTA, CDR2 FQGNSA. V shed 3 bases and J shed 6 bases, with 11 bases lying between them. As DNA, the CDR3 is TGTGCCAGCAGCTTCCGAGCGGGGTCTGAAGCTTTCTTT. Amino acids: CASSFRAGSEAFF.

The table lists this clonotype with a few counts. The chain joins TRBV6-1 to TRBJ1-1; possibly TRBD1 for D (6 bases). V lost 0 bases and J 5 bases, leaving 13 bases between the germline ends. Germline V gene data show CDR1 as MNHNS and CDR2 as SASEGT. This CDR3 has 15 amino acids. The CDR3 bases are TGTGCCAGCAGTGAAGCGGGGTGGGGGCCTACTGAAGCTTTCTTT. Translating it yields CASSEAGWGPTEAFF.

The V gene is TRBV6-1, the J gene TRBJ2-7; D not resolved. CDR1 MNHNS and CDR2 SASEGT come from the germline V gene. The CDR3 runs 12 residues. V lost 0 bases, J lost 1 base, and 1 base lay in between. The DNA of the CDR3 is TGTGCCAGCAGTGAAGCGTCCTACGAGCAGTACGTC. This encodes CASSEASYEQYV.

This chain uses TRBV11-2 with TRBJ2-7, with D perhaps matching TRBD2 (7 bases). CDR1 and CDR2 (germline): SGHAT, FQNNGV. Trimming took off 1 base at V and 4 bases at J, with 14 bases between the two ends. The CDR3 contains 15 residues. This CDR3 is CASSLAGGPQYEQYV. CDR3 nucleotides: TGTGCCAGCAGCTTAGCGGGGGGCCCTCAGTACGAGCAGTACGTC.

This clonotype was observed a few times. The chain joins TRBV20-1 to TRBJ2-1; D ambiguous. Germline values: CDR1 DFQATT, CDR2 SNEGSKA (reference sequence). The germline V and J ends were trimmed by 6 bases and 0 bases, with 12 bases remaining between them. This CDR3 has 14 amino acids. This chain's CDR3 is CSALALSSYNEQFF. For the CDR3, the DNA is TGCAGTGCCCTGGCGCTGAGCTCCTACAATGAGCAGTTCTTC.

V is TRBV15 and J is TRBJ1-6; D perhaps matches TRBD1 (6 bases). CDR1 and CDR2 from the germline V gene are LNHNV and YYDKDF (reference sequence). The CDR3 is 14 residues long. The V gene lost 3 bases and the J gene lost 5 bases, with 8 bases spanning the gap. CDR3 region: CATSRRTDNSPLHF. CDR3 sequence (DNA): TGTGCCACCAGCAGGCGGACAGATAATTCACCCCTCCACTTT. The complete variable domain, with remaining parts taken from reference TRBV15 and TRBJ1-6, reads DAMVIQNPRYQVTQFGKPVTLSCSQTLNHNVMYWYQQKSSQAPKLLFHYYDKDFNNEADTPDNFQSRRPNTSFCFLDIRSPGLGDTAMYLCATSRRTDNSPLHFGNGTRLTVT.

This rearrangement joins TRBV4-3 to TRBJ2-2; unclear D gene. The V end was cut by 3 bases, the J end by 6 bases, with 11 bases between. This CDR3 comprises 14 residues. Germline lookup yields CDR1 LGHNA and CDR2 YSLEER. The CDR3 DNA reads TGCGCCAGCAGCCAGATCACCGGATCCGGGGAGCTGTTTTTT. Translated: CASSQITGSGELFF.

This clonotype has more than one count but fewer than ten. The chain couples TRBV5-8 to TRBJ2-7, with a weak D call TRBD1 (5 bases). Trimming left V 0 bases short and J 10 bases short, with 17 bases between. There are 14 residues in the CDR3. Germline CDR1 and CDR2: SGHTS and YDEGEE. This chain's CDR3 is CASSLALGDSRQYV. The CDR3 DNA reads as TGTGCCAGCAGCTTGGCCCTAGGGGATTCCCGCCAGTACGTC.

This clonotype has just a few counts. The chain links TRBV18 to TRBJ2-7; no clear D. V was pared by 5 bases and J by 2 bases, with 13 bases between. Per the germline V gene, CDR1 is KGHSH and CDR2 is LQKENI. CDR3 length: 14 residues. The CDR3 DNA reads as TGTGCCAGCTCAGAGACCGGGTGGGCCTACGAGCAGTACTTC. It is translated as CASSETGWAYEQYF.

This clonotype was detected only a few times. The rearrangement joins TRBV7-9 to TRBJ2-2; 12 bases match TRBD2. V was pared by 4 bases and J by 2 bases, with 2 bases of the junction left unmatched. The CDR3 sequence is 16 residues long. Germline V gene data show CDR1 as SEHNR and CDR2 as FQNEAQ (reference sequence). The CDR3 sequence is CASSSTSGGNTGELFF. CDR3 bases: TGTGCCAGCAGCTCGACTAGCGGGGGTAACACCGGGGAGCTGTTTTTT.

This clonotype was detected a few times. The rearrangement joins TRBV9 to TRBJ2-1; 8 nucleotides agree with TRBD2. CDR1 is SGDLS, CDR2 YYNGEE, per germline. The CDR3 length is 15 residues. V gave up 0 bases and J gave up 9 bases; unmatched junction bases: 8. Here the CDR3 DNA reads TGTGCCAGCAGCGTAGAGTTCGCGGGGGGCGGTGAGCAGTTCTTC. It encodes CASSVEFAGGGEQFF.

The CDR3 nucleotides are TGTGCCAGCAGCGAATCCGTGGGACCGTACCAAGAGACCCAGTACTTC. Amino acids: CASSESVGPYQETQYF. V gene TRBV9 combines with J gene TRBJ2-5; D tentatively fits TRBD1 or TRBD2 (5 bases each). Between the trimmed V and J ends, which lost 3 bases and 0 bases, there was a span of 15 bases. Germline V gene sequence: CDR1 SGDLS, CDR2 YYNGEE. CDR3 length: 16 amino acids.

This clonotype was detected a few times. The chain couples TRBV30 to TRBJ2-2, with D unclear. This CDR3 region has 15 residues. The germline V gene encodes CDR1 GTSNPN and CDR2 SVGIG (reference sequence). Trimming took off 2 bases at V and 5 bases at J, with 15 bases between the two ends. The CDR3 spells CAWSPSSWGTGELFF. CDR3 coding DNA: TGTGCCTGGAGTCCGTCGTCCTGGGGAACCGGGGAGCTGTTTTTT.